This T cell receptor beta chain was recorded in a study of blood T cell repertoires in COVID-19 (dated by TCRdb to the early 2020s). With respect to the entire study: Samples from collaborators originated in the United States, Italy and Spain and spanned both the acute and convalescent phases of COVID-19. The prospective study material was composed of cDNA or gDNA derived from T cells, B-cell-depleted T cells, or PBMCs. Subjects who had been exposed to COVID-19, were actively infected with it, or had recovered from it provided the deeply sampled blood TCRbeta repertoires that made up the dataset. A freely available public database, intended as a resource for researchers studying the immune response to SARS-CoV-2, is where the repertoires were released. The samples were drawn from two sources: the first 160 participants of the ongoing ImmuneRACE study, and 1,254 subjects contributed by 6 global collaborators. A de-identified subject ID, COVID-19 status, age in years and sex were almost always included in the sample metadata. Where HLA class I and class II types were available, the types were taken from metadata supplied by the sample provider, not from assay-based typing. General findings and caveats noted by the study authors: How much clinical and demographic metadata was included differed by source and by participant, and the metadata was provided uncurated.

The immunoSEQ Assay, a bias-controlled multiplex PCR, was used to amplify TCRbeta CDR3 regions from genomic DNA. The study's own analysis went as follows. The number of nucleated cells in each sample was estimated by amplification of reference gene primers within the assay. To quantify the absolute abundance of each unique TCRbeta CDR3 rearrangement, sequence reads were collapsed and filtered. For each sample, productive Simpson clonality was calculated as the square root of Simpson's diversity index across productive rearrangements. This immuneACCESS table, as held by TCRdb, lists in-frame sequences with V and J called but not all clones. Of the missing ones, under half trace to an unresolved V gene in checked studies; the others have no known cause. That table gives V, J and clone size, and the DNA gave D and trimming. The sample table contains 160,000 or so clones; only one count was recorded for around 85% of them. The ten top clones hold about 3.9% of the sample.

Each collaborating institution followed its own protocols to collect whole blood in K2EDTA tubes. For TCRbeta analysis, collaborator samples were shipped as frozen whole blood, as isolated PBMCs, or as DNA extracted from either sample type. About this clone: Its specific antigen is unknown. Base qualities are not provided; no much larger clone lies one nucleotide away.

The sequence was obtained from a woman in her sixties or seventies with acute or convalescent COVID-19. Sample: peripheral blood.

The nucleotide sequence is TGTGCCAGCAGCAATCTGAAACTCCCCCAGACTCAACAGGGGGAGACCCAGTACTTC. The resulting protein is CASSNLKLPQTQQGETQYF. Recombination joined TRBV28 with TRBJ2-5; TRBD1 lines up with 7 middle nucleotides. From its cysteine to its phenylalanine, the CDR3 spans 19 amino acids. Only the CDR3 part of the read is kept: 57 bases, read in frame from the first base. From V the trimming removes 6 bases and from J it removes 5 bases, while the gene matches leave 24 bases of the junction unaccounted for. The germline V gene specifies MDHEN as CDR1 and SYDVKM as CDR2.